Sequencing of this T cell receptor beta chain was carried out in a study of regulatory T cells in long-lasting Graves disease. For this clonotype: Its antigen remains unknown.

HTBI primers from iRepertoire and Arm-PCR of CDR3 regions yielded the TCR beta libraries. MiXCR, applied by TCRdb to the multiplex PCR reads, yields one record per CDR3 protein. The data hold 510,000 or so distinct CDR3 sequences, with 12% observed a single time. Time point in this sample: newly diagnosed GD, antithyroid drugs for less than 3 months. From RNA extracted from PBMCs, the TCR library was made. Study-wide findings and caveats: The study found TRBV28, TRBJ1-2 and TRBJ2-5 favored in persistent disease.

Germline values: CDR1 DFQATT, CDR2 SNEGSKA (reference sequence). The CDR3 has 16 amino acids. The V gene end was trimmed by 1 base and the J gene end by 4 bases; junction bases not matched to a gene: 11. The same sample was also used in a study of T cells in Graves' hyperthyroidism and ophthalmopathy. That paper notes: Using the HTBI primer set, a first-round RT-PCR was run on the TCR CDR3.

The chain has TRBV20-1 and TRBJ1-1; 8 bases agree with TRBD1. The sequence was obtained from a woman between 25 and 40 years old with Graves disease. The sample was peripheral blood mononuclear cells (PBMCs), taken at new diagnosis, from a patient treated with antithyroid drugs. The DNA for the CDR3 is TGCAGTGCTAGAGGGACAGGGACCGAACTACTCACTGAAGCTTTCTTT. As protein: CSARGTGTELLTEAFF.